A selection of T cell receptor beta chains follows, all from one sample in a study of T cell responses to AZD1222 COVID-19 vaccine. The protocol was immunoSEQ multiplex PCR, while the TCRdb copy is restricted to in-frame clones and leaves out a portion. The data hold about 130,000 clones, with approximately 90% observed a single time. This material consisted of peripheral blood, taken on day 0 of AZD1222 vaccination. Source of these receptors: an adult in good health. Both conserved end residues are part of each CDR3. Fields, in order: D gene, clone size, V gene, J gene, CDR3 length, CDR3 DNA, CDR3 protein. The D gene is left open where the match is weak. Clone size is not always given. Where it is, it says once, few, many or a class for expanded clones.

.	.	TRBV30	TRBJ2-7	11	TGTGCCTGGAGCGCTACAGGCGAGCAGTACTTC	CAWSATGEQYF
.	once	TRBV7-6	TRBJ2-6	16	TGTGCCAGCAGCTTAGGCGGAGGGGGTGGGGCCAACGTCCTGACTTTC	CASSLGGGGGANVLTF
.	.	TRBV20-1	TRBJ2-5	12	TGCAGTGCTAGTGGGTCTCAAGAGACCCAGTACTTC	CSASGSQETQYF
.	.	TRBV9	TRBJ2-3	15	TGTGCCAGCAGCGGCGTCTGGGCGGGCACAGATACGCAGTATTTT	CASSGVWAGTDTQYF
TRBD1	.	TRBV30	TRBJ1-1	13	TGTGCCTGGAGTCCTACCGGGACAGGGAAAGCTTTCTTT	CAWSPTGTGKAFF
.	.	TRBV15	TRBJ2-7	16	TGTGCCACCAGCAGAGATTCGGGCCCTCGCTCCTACGAGCAGTACTTC	CATSRDSGPRSYEQYF
.	.	TRBV7-3	TRBJ2-3	16	TGTGCCAGCAGCTTAAGGGACGGGACTAGCACAGATACGCAGTATTTT	CASSLRDGTSTDTQYF
TRBD1	.	TRBV3-1/TRBV3-2	TRBJ1-6	16	TGTGCCAGCAGCCAAGAAAGGCCAGGGGGCAATTCACCCCTCCACTTT	CASSQERPGGNSPLHF
TRBD1	once	TRBV27	TRBJ1-5	15	TGTGCCAGCAGTCACACCGGGACAGTAAATCAGCCCCAGCATTTT	CASSHTGTVNQPQHF
.	.	TRBV9	TRBJ2-1	16	TGTGCCAGCAGCGTCCGGACAGCCGAATTCTACAATGAGCAGTTCTTC	CASSVRTAEFYNEQFF
.	.	TRBV6-5	TRBJ1-6	13	TGTGCCAGCAGTTACTACGGCTATTCACCCCTCCACTTT	CASSYYGYSPLHF
.	.	TRBV7-2	TRBJ1-4	15	TGTGCCAGCAGCCCAGACCAGGGAAGGGGTGAAAAACTGTTTTTT	CASSPDQGRGEKLFF
.	.	TRBV10-3	TRBJ2-6	16	TGTGCCATCAGTGAAGCTGGAAACTCTGGGGCCAACGTCCTGACTTTC	CAISEAGNSGANVLTF
.	.	TRBV7-9	TRBJ1-1	13	TGTGCCAGCAGCTTACAGGGCTCTCCTGAAGCTTTCTTT	CASSLQGSPEAFF
TRBD1	.	TRBV2	TRBJ1-2	13	TGTGCCAGCAAGAGGGAGGGGGCCTATGGCTACACCTTC	CASKREGAYGYTF
.	.	TRBV9	TRBJ1-3	17	TGTGCCAGCAGCGTAGCTACGCCGGGACCCTCTGGAAACACCATATATTTT	CASSVATPGPSGNTIYF
.	.	TRBV5-5	TRBJ1-6	15	TGTGCCAGCAGCTTTCCCCTGGGGGATAATTCACCCCTCCACTTT	CASSFPLGDNSPLHF
.	.	TRBV6-5	TRBJ1-6	13	TGTGCCAGCAGTTACGGGGGCGATTCACCCCTCCACTTT	CASSYGGDSPLHF
TRBD1	once	TRBV6-5	TRBJ2-7	15	TGTGCCAGCAGTTACCGGACAGGGGGCCTCACCGAGCAGTACTTC	CASSYRTGGLTEQYF
.	.	TRBV7-9	TRBJ1-4	15	TGTGCCAGCAGCCCAAAGGGCTTCCTAGGTGAAAAACTGTTTTTT	CASSPKGFLGEKLFF
.	.	TRBV7-8	TRBJ1-6	14	TGTGCCAGCAGCTTAGAAGTTGTGGATTCACCCCTCCACTTT	CASSLEVVDSPLHF
.	.	TRBV27	TRBJ1-2	14	TGTGCCAGCAGTTTAGGGGCTAGGGGCTATGGCTACACCTTC	CASSLGARGYGYTF
TRBD1	.	TRBV3-1/TRBV3-2	TRBJ1-4	13	TGTGCCAGCAGCCCCACAGGGGTGGAAAAACTGTTTTTT	CASSPTGVEKLFF
.	.	TRBV6-4	TRBJ2-3	17	TGTGCCAGCAGTGACTCGATCGACTTCGCTAGCACAGATACGCAGTATTTT	CASSDSIDFASTDTQYF
.	.	TRBV19	TRBJ2-7	13	TGTGCCAGTAGGAACCCGAACACCTACGAGCAGTACTTC	CASRNPNTYEQYF
TRBD2	.	TRBV11-2	TRBJ2-5	15	TGTGCCAGCAGCTTAGGACTAGCGGACCAAGAGACCCAGTACTTC	CASSLGLADQETQYF
TRBD1	.	TRBV7-3	TRBJ1-2	14	TGTGCCAGCAGCTCCGGGACAGGGGACTATGGCTACACCTTC	CASSSGTGDYGYTF
TRBD1	.	TRBV28	TRBJ1-2	13	TGTGCCGCAGAGGACAGGAAGATATGGGGCTACACCTTC	CAAEDRKIWGYTF
.	.	TRBV3-1/TRBV3-2	TRBJ2-1	16	TGTGCCAGCAGCCAAGACGGACTGTATTCCTACAATGAGCAGTTCTTC	CASSQDGLYSYNEQFF
TRBD1	.	TRBV6-1	TRBJ1-5	14	TGTGCCAGCAGAGGGGACAGGGGAAATCAGCCCCAGCATTTT	CASRGDRGNQPQHF
TRBD1	.	TRBV5-1	TRBJ1-4	15	TGCGCCAGCAGAACTACAGGGGGCGATGGTGAAAAACTGTTTTTT	CASRTTGGDGEKLFF
.	.	TRBV5-4	TRBJ2-1	15	TGTGCCAGCAGCTTGGCCAGGGCGGGTGGCAATGAGCAGTTCTTC	CASSLARAGGNEQFF
TRBD2	.	TRBV7-7	TRBJ2-3	16	TGTGCCAGCAGCCCCACTAGCGGGGGGATCACAGATACGCAGTATTTT	CASSPTSGGITDTQYF
TRBD1	.	TRBV6-5	TRBJ2-7	14	TGTGCCAGCAGTTTCCAGACAGGGGGCACCGAGCAGTACTTC	CASSFQTGGTEQYF
.	.	TRBV19	TRBJ2-6	14	TGTGCCAGTAGTTACGGATCCGGGGCCAACGTCCTGACTTTC	CASSYGSGANVLTF
TRBD1	.	TRBV6-5	TRBJ2-1	14	TGTGCCAGCAGTAGGACAGGAAAGTACAATGAGCAGTTCTTC	CASSRTGKYNEQFF
.	.	TRBV7-8	TRBJ1-4	15	TGTGCCAGCAGCTTTGATGTAGGGAGGAATGAAAAACTGTTTTTT	CASSFDVGRNEKLFF
.	once	TRBV12-5	TRBJ2-7	14	TGTGCTAGTGCCCCGGGACTTTCGGGCTACGAGCAGTACTTC	CASAPGLSGYEQYF
.	.	TRBV11-1	TRBJ1-2	16	TGTGCCAGCAGCTTAGACACCGAAATATCTAACTATGGCTACACCTTC	CASSLDTEISNYGYTF
.	.	TRBV7-9	TRBJ2-7	15	TGTGCCAGCAGCCCGTCGGGACAAGAATCGATAGGGCAGTACTTC	CASSPSGQESIGQYF
.	once	TRBV12-3/TRBV12-4	TRBJ1-1	12	TGTGCCAGCAGTTTAACTACAGTAGAAGCTTTCTTT	CASSLTTVEAFF
.	.	TRBV3-1/TRBV3-2	TRBJ2-1	11	TGTGCCAGCAGCCGGGGGAATGAGCAGTTCTTC	CASSRGNEQFF